In this sample, the clone carrying this T cell receptor beta chain turned up a few times. After about 15 days' expansion, CD4+ cells were restimulated roughly 22 h with HeLa expressing allogeneic DPB1. Retrovirally transduced HeLa cells with HLA-DPA1/DPB1, HLA-DM, invariant chain and CD80 served as stimulators. This specimen belongs to a study of T cell repertoires and HLA-DP antigens. TCRdb's table, derived via immunoSEQ multiplex PCR, lists solely in-frame clones and lacks some. Of roughly 3,500 clones listed, about 80% are singletons. With V trimmed by 7 bases and J by 0 bases, 8 bases remained unmatched. The CDR3 totals 15 residues. Germline V gene data show CDR1 as LNHDA and CDR2 as SQIVND (reference sequence).

The receptor was derived from a woman aged 18 to 35 in good health and CMV-seronegative. Material: CD137- CD4+ T cells from cultured PBMCs. The rearrangement uses TRBV19 and TRBJ1-1; 7 bases align to TRBD1. The CDR3 loop reads CASNKLQGVNTEAFF. In DNA form, the CDR3 reads TGTGCCAGTAATAAACTTCAGGGGGTGAACACTGAAGCTTTCTTT.